The present T cell receptor (beta chain) was sequenced within a study of molecular identifiers for immune sequencing clone quantification. Study-wide results and caveats: Spiked-in Jurkat TCR RNA corresponding to one cell was reported as detectable against about 1 million naive cells. Over 98% of effector molecules, but under 1% in naive cells, were held by clones with more than 20 RNA copies.

This clonotype was detected a few times. The antigen is unknown. Sorting selected naive CD8 T cells with a CD8+CD4-CCR7+CD45RA+ phenotype. Previously described methods and listed TCR primers were employed for the bulk TCR libraries. Using its own MiXCR run on the PCR reads, TCRdb lists one record per CDR3 protein. The repertoire holds approximately 670,000 distinct CDR3 sequences, with nearly 20% as singletons. Sequenced input: naive CD8+ T cells from blood, with Jurkat cell RNA spiked in. Indicated subset: FACS-sorted CD8+CD4-CCR7+CD45RA+ naive T cells. This sequence originates from a human donor in good health. Some libraries in this study had Jurkat cell RNA spiked in.

The CDR3 DNA reads TGTGCCAGCAGGGGACAGTTTGGGCAGCCCCAGCATTTT. It specifies CASRGQFGQPQHF. This chain connects TRBV6-5 to TRBJ1-5; 7 nucleotides match TRBD1. Per the germline V gene, CDR1 is MNHEY and CDR2 is SVGAGI. The J segment lost 7 bases and the V segment lost 6 bases, leaving 6 bases of the junction unmatched. This CDR3 has 13 residues.